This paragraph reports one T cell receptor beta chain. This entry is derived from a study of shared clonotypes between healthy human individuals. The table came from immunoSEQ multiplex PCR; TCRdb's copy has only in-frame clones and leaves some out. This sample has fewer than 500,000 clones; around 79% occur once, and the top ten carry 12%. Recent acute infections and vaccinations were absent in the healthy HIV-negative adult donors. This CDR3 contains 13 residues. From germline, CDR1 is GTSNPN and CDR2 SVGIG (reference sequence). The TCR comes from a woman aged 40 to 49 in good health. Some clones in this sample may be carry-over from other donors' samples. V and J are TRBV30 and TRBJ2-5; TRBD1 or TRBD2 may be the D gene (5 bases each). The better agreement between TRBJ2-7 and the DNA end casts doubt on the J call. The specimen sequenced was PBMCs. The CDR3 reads CAWRDGASYEQYF. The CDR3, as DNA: TGTGCCTGGAGAGACGGGGCCTCCTACGAGCAGTACTTC.